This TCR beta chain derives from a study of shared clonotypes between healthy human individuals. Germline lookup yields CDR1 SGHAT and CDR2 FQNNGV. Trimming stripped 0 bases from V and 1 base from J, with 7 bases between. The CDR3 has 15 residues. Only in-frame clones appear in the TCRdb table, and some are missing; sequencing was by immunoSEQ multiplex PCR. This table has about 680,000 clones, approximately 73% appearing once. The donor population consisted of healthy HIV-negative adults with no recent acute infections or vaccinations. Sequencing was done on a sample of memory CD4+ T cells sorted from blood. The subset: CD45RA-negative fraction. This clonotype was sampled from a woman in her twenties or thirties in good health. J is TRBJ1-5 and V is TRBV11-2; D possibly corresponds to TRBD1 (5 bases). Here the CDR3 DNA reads TGTGCCAGCAGCTTAGATAACAGGAGCAATCAGCCCCAGCATTTT. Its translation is CASSLDNRSNQPQHF.